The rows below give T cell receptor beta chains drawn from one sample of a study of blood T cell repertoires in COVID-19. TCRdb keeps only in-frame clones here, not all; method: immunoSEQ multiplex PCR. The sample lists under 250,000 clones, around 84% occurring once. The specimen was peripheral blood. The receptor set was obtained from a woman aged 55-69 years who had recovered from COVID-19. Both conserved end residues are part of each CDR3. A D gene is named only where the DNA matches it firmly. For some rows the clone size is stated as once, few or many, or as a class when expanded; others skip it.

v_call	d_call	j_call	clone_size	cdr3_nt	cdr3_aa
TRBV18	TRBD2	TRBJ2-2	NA	TGTGCCAGCTCACCACGGGGCCTAGCGGGGGCCCTGGCCGGGGAGCTGTTTTTT	CASSPRGLAGALAGELFF
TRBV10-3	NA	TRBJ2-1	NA	TGTGCCATCAGTGACCCGACTAGGTTTTACAGTGAGCAGTTCTTC	CAISDPTRFYSEQFF
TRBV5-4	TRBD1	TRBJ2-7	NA	TGTGCCAGCAGCTCAGACAGGGGTTCGGGCTACGAGCAGTACTTC	CASSSDRGSGYEQYF
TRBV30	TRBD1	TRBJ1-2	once	TGTGCCTGGAGTGCCGGGACAGGGGGTTATATTAACTATGGCTACACCTTC	CAWSAGTGGYINYGYTF
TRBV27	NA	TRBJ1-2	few	TGTGCCAGCGGAAGTACGGACAGATTTAACTATGGCTACACCTTC	CASGSTDRFNYGYTF
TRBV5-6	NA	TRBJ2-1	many	TGTGCCAGCAGCATAGGACCCCTAGACAGTGAGCAGTTCTTC	CASSIGPLDSEQFF
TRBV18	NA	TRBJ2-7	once	TGTGCCAGCTCACCCATCCGGGACACCTACGAGCAGTACTTC	CASSPIRDTYEQYF
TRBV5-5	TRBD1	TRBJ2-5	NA	TGTGCCAGCAGAAGGGGGCAGGGGGCAGAGACCCAGTACTTC	CASRRGQGAETQYF
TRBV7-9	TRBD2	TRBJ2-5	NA	TGTGCCAGCAGCCGAAAAGCGGGGGCCCAAGAGACCCAGTACTTC	CASSRKAGAQETQYF
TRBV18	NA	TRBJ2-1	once	TGTGCCAGCTCACCACCGAGGCTTCTCCCCTACAATGAGCAGTTCTTC	CASSPPRLLPYNEQFF
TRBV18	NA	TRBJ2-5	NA	TGTGCCAGCTCACCACCCCAGACTCAAGAGACCCAGTACTTC	CASSPPQTQETQYF
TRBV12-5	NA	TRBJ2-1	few	TGTGCTAGTGGCCCCCCGAGTAACTCCTACAATGAGCAGTTCTTC	CASGPPSNSYNEQFF
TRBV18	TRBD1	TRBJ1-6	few	TGTGCCAGCTCACCATTAACACGGACAGGGGGTTCACCCCTCCACTTT	CASSPLTRTGGSPLHF
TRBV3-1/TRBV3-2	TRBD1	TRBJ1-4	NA	TGTGCCAGCAGCCAAGGGACAGGCATCAATGAAAAACTGTTTTTT	CASSQGTGINEKLFF
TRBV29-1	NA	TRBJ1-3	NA	TGCAGCGTCGGGGACTCTGGAAACACCATATATTTT	CSVGDSGNTIYF
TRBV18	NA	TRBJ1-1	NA	TGTGCCAGCTCACCAGGGCCCGAAGCTTTCTTT	CASSPGPEAFF
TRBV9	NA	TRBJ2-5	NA	TGTGCCAGCAGCGCGGAGGGGTCCGGGGCCCAGTACTTC	CASSAEGSGAQYF
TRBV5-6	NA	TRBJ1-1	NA	TGTGCCAGCAGGGGAGAGGGCGGGATGAACACTGAAGCTTTCTTT	CASRGEGGMNTEAFF
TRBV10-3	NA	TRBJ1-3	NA	TGTGCCATCAGCTCGAGCCAGGAGGCTGGAAACACCATATATTTT	CAISSSQEAGNTIYF
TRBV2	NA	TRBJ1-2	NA	TGTGCCAGCAGTGACAGGGTAAAGGGCTATGGCTACACCTTC	CASSDRVKGYGYTF